This TCR beta chain was sequenced for a study of glioma-infiltrating T cells after dendritic cell vaccination. Study conclusions and caveats: Complete blood and tumor specimen sets were limited to few patients.

Germline V gene data show CDR1 as MNHNS and CDR2 as SASEGT. V was clipped by 6 bases and J by 5 bases, with 5 bases between them. This CDR3 is 10 amino acids long. Points on this clone: Its target is unknown.

Libraries were prepared by immunoSEQ multiplex PCR; TCRdb keeps only in-frame clonotypes and omits some of them. The table has roughly 98,000 clones, over 75% seen once; the top ten hold more than 15%. The chain has TRBV6-1 and TRBJ2-7; D ambiguous. The sequence was obtained from a human donor with glioblastoma. The sample in question was blood, obtained before dendritic cell vaccination. The CDR3: CASSQDEQYF. The CDR3, as DNA: TGTGCCAGCAGCCAGGACGAGCAGTACTTC.